This T cell receptor beta chain was recovered during a study of T cell repertoires in aging, cancer and after chemotherapy. For the study at large: The whole study produced a dataset of around 8.4 million TCR reads.

Germline V gene sequence: CDR1 LNHDA, CDR2 SQIVND (reference sequence). The CDR3 is 14 amino acids. J gave up 5 bases and V 7 bases, and 5 bases lay outside the gene matches. Rearranged V-D-J TRB sequences were amplified with a mixed TRB-A/B primer pool. TCRdb re-called the multiplex PCR reads through MiXCR, storing one row per CDR3 protein. The repertoire holds 9,500 to 12,000 distinct CDR3 sequences, with under 40% as singletons. General study points: No conclusions about immunological memory after chemotherapy can be drawn from the repertoire data.

TCR beta rearrangements were amplified from peripheral blood genomic DNA. As regards this clonotype: Its antigen is still unknown.

The sample consisted of blood. This sequence joins TRBV19 and TRBJ1-5; 10 bases are a match to TRBD1. The TCR originated in a human donor in good health. DNA of the CDR3: TGTGCCAGTAACCGACAGGGGGCCCATCAGCCCCAGCATTTT. Translated, it gives CASNRQGAHQPQHF.